A selection of T cell receptor beta chains follows, all from one sample in a study of STAT5B mutations in CD4+ large granular lymphocyte leukemia. The repertoire was sequenced with immunoSEQ multiplex PCR; TCRdb's copy has only in-frame clones and lacks some. Among some 27,000 clones listed, about 77% were seen once. The sample was CD4+ T cells from blood buffy coats. Receptors were obtained from a human donor in good health. Each CDR3 is given with its conserved first and last residue. The order of the fields is J gene, clone size, V gene, D gene, CDR3 protein, CDR3 DNA. A D gene is named only where the DNA matches it firmly. Expanded clones get a size class; other rows say once, few or many, or leave the size out.

j_call: TRBJ2-1; clone_size: NA; v_call: TRBV28; d_call: NA; cdr3_aa: CASSFGRFTRNEQFF; cdr3_nt: TGTGCCAGCAGTTTTGGCAGATTTACGCGGAATGAGCAGTTCTTC
j_call: TRBJ2-7; clone_size: NA; v_call: TRBV6-5; d_call: NA; cdr3_aa: CATTTDTSSYEQYF; cdr3_nt: TGTGCCACCACGACGGACACGAGCTCCTACGAGCAGTACTTC
j_call: TRBJ2-1; clone_size: once; v_call: TRBV15; d_call: NA; cdr3_aa: CATSFQNEQFF; cdr3_nt: TGTGCCACCAGCTTCCAAAATGAGCAGTTCTTC
j_call: TRBJ1-3; clone_size: NA; v_call: TRBV12-5; d_call: NA; cdr3_aa: CASGVTSAGNTIYF; cdr3_nt: TGTGCTAGTGGTGTGACATCGGCGGGAAACACCATATATTTT
j_call: TRBJ1-1; clone_size: few; v_call: TRBV5-1; d_call: NA; cdr3_aa: CASSLAWMNTEAFF; cdr3_nt: TGCGCCAGCAGTTTAGCGTGGATGAACACTGAAGCTTTCTTT
j_call: TRBJ1-4; clone_size: NA; v_call: TRBV19; d_call: NA; cdr3_aa: CASSTPGGAANEKLFF; cdr3_nt: TGTGCCAGTAGTACCCCTGGAGGGGCGGCTAATGAAAAACTGTTTTTT
j_call: TRBJ2-5; clone_size: NA; v_call: TRBV28; d_call: TRBD2; cdr3_aa: CASSPDIGGVETQYF; cdr3_nt: TGTGCCAGCAGTCCCGACATTGGGGGGGTGGAGACCCAGTACTTC
j_call: TRBJ2-7; clone_size: NA; v_call: TRBV27; d_call: NA; cdr3_aa: CASGLNRNSYEQYF; cdr3_nt: TGTGCCAGCGGCCTCAACAGGAACTCCTACGAGCAGTACTTC
j_call: TRBJ2-5; clone_size: NA; v_call: TRBV5-1; d_call: NA; cdr3_aa: CASSLGLARQVTQYF; cdr3_nt: TGCGCCAGCAGCTTGGGTCTAGCGAGACAAGTGACCCAGTACTTC
j_call: TRBJ1-4; clone_size: NA; v_call: TRBV20-1; d_call: NA; cdr3_aa: CSSPGGEKLFF; cdr3_nt: TGCAGCTCCCCGGGTGGTGAAAAACTGTTTTTT
j_call: TRBJ2-1; clone_size: NA; v_call: TRBV5-1; d_call: TRBD2; cdr3_aa: CASSSTSGRSFGEQFF; cdr3_nt: TGCGCCAGCAGCTCCACTAGCGGGAGAAGCTTTGGTGAGCAGTTCTTC
j_call: TRBJ1-2; clone_size: NA; v_call: TRBV5-8; d_call: TRBD1; cdr3_aa: CATGQVYGYTF; cdr3_nt: TGTGCCACCGGACAGGTTTATGGCTACACCTTC
j_call: TRBJ2-3; clone_size: NA; v_call: TRBV18; d_call: TRBD2; cdr3_aa: CASSPLSGSADTQYF; cdr3_nt: TGTGCCAGCTCACCTCTTAGCGGGAGTGCAGATACGCAGTATTTT
j_call: TRBJ2-4; clone_size: NA; v_call: TRBV6-5; d_call: NA; cdr3_aa: CASSTRGIGEVIQYF; cdr3_nt: TGTGCCAGCAGTACCCGGGGGATCGGTGAAGTCATTCAGTACTTC
j_call: TRBJ2-2; clone_size: NA; v_call: TRBV5-1; d_call: NA; cdr3_aa: CASADFTGELFF; cdr3_nt: TGCGCCAGCGCGGACTTTACCGGGGAGCTGTTTTTT
j_call: TRBJ2-2; clone_size: NA; v_call: TRBV6-6; d_call: NA; cdr3_aa: CASSYRAGRVTGELFF; cdr3_nt: TGTGCCAGCAGTTACAGGGCAGGGCGCGTAACCGGGGAGCTGTTTTTT
j_call: TRBJ2-3; clone_size: few; v_call: TRBV6-6; d_call: NA; cdr3_aa: CASSHFTDTQYF; cdr3_nt: TGTGCCAGCAGTCACTTCACAGATACGCAGTATTTT
j_call: TRBJ1-4; clone_size: few; v_call: TRBV4-3; d_call: NA; cdr3_aa: CASSQARSTTNEKLFF; cdr3_nt: TGCGCCAGCAGCCAAGCCAGGTCTACAACTAATGAAAAACTGTTTTTT
j_call: TRBJ2-4; clone_size: NA; v_call: TRBV28; d_call: NA; cdr3_aa: CASSLTMLAKNIQYF; cdr3_nt: TGTGCCAGCAGCCTAACCATGTTAGCCAAAAACATTCAGTACTTC
j_call: TRBJ2-7; clone_size: NA; v_call: TRBV6-1; d_call: NA; cdr3_aa: CASSVRAAGEQYF; cdr3_nt: TGTGCCAGCAGTGTGAGGGCGGCCGGCGAGCAGTACTTC
j_call: TRBJ2-7; clone_size: NA; v_call: TRBV27; d_call: NA; cdr3_aa: CASSRPGGEQYF; cdr3_nt: TGTGCCAGCAGCCGACCTGGCGGGGAGCAGTACTTC
j_call: TRBJ1-3; clone_size: NA; v_call: TRBV29-1; d_call: TRBD1; cdr3_aa: CSVEGQGASGNTIYF; cdr3_nt: TGCAGCGTTGAGGGACAGGGGGCATCTGGAAACACCATATATTTT
j_call: TRBJ1-4; clone_size: NA; v_call: TRBV4-1; d_call: TRBD1; cdr3_aa: CASSQGGTANEKLFF; cdr3_nt: TGCGCCAGCAGCCAAGGAGGGACAGCTAATGAAAAACTGTTTTTT
j_call: TRBJ2-7; clone_size: NA; v_call: TRBV6-5; d_call: TRBD1; cdr3_aa: CASSYSPGQVSYEQYF; cdr3_nt: TGTGCCAGCAGTTACTCGCCGGGACAGGTCTCCTACGAGCAGTACTTC
j_call: TRBJ1-5; clone_size: NA; v_call: TRBV5-6; d_call: NA; cdr3_aa: CASSLTITGPYQPQHF; cdr3_nt: TGTGCCAGCAGCTTGACTATAACAGGGCCCTATCAGCCCCAGCATTTT
j_call: TRBJ2-5; clone_size: NA; v_call: TRBV29-1; d_call: NA; cdr3_aa: CSVEVPVIQETQYF; cdr3_nt: TGCAGCGTTGAGGTTCCAGTAATTCAAGAGACCCAGTACTTC
j_call: TRBJ2-1; clone_size: NA; v_call: TRBV25-1; d_call: NA; cdr3_aa: CASTEGRGLIYNEQFF; cdr3_nt: TGTGCCAGCACTGAAGGTCGGGGACTCATATACAATGAGCAGTTCTTC
j_call: TRBJ2-6; clone_size: once; v_call: TRBV6-1; d_call: NA; cdr3_aa: CASSEVRAASSGANVLTF; cdr3_nt: TGTGCCAGCAGTGAAGTGAGAGCTGCTAGCTCTGGGGCCAACGTCCTGACTTTC
j_call: TRBJ2-2; clone_size: NA; v_call: TRBV28; d_call: TRBD2; cdr3_aa: CASSQPGTSGSVNTGELFF; cdr3_nt: TGTGCCAGCAGCCAACCTGGGACTAGCGGGAGCGTCAACACCGGGGAGCTGTTTTTT
j_call: TRBJ2-2; clone_size: NA; v_call: TRBV5-1; d_call: NA; cdr3_aa: CASSLAARVSTGELFF; cdr3_nt: TGCGCCAGCAGCTTGGCAGCGAGGGTGAGCACCGGGGAGCTGTTTTTT
j_call: TRBJ1-2; clone_size: NA; v_call: TRBV19; d_call: TRBD1; cdr3_aa: CASTRTGTNYGYTF; cdr3_nt: TGTGCCAGTACCCGGACAGGGACAAACTATGGCTACACCTTC
j_call: TRBJ2-4; clone_size: NA; v_call: TRBV5-6; d_call: TRBD1; cdr3_aa: CASTSGTGIAKNIQYF; cdr3_nt: TGTGCCAGCACCTCCGGGACAGGGATCGCCAAAAACATTCAGTACTTC
j_call: TRBJ1-2; clone_size: NA; v_call: TRBV5-6; d_call: NA; cdr3_aa: CASSPGQSYGYTF; cdr3_nt: TGTGCCAGCAGCCCTGGACAGTCCTATGGCTACACCTTC
j_call: TRBJ1-5; clone_size: NA; v_call: TRBV2; d_call: NA; cdr3_aa: CASAAGSNQPQHF; cdr3_nt: TGTGCCAGCGCGGCCGGGAGCAATCAGCCCCAGCATTTT
j_call: TRBJ1-1; clone_size: NA; v_call: TRBV7-9; d_call: TRBD1; cdr3_aa: CASSAGQGTVAFF; cdr3_nt: TGTGCCAGCAGCGCTGGACAGGGGACGGTAGCTTTCTTT
j_call: TRBJ2-5; clone_size: NA; v_call: TRBV7-9; d_call: NA; cdr3_aa: CASSVETQYF; cdr3_nt: TGTGCCAGCAGTGTAGAGACCCAGTACTTC
j_call: TRBJ1-1; clone_size: few; v_call: TRBV7-3; d_call: NA; cdr3_aa: CASSEDRNTEAFF; cdr3_nt: TGTGCCAGCAGCGAAGACAGGAACACTGAAGCTTTCTTT
j_call: TRBJ2-3; clone_size: NA; v_call: TRBV10-3; d_call: NA; cdr3_aa: CAISRTVGTDTQYF; cdr3_nt: TGTGCCATCAGCAGGACTGTCGGCACAGATACGCAGTATTTT